This is a list of T cell receptor beta chains from one sample in a study of beta chain features in type 1 diabetes. Repertoires were generated with immunoSEQ multiplex PCR, while TCRdb's copy carries only in-frame clones and drops some. The sample includes about 170,000 clones, 7.5% to 8.5% of them seen just once. Sample: central memory CD4+ T cells from blood. The origin of the receptors is a man aged 18 to 35 with type 1 diabetes. The CDR3 runs from the conserved cysteine through the conserved F or W. A D gene is named only where the DNA matches it firmly. Size is stated for part of the rows, as once, few or many counts, or as a class when the clone is expanded.

clone size	D gene	J gene	V gene	CDR3 protein	CDR3 DNA
NA	NA	TRBJ2-3	TRBV19	CASNGQGSDTQYF	TGTGCCAGTAATGGGCAGGGGTCAGATACGCAGTATTTT
NA	NA	TRBJ1-5	TRBV30	CAWSRGAGQPQHF	TGTGCCTGGAGTCGCGGGGCTGGTCAGCCCCAGCATTTT
few	NA	TRBJ2-7	TRBV13	CASSLGWAGPLEQYF	TGTGCCAGCAGCTTAGGGTGGGCGGGCCCGCTCGAGCAGTACTTC
NA	TRBD2	TRBJ2-6	TRBV27	CASSFARTSSGANVLTF	TGTGCCAGCAGTTTTGCCAGGACTAGCTCTGGGGCCAACGTCCTGACTTTC
NA	TRBD2	TRBJ2-2	TRBV27	CASSHGLAPGELFF	TGTGCCAGCAGTCACGGACTAGCGCCCGGGGAGCTGTTTTTT
many	TRBD2	TRBJ2-7	TRBV19	CASRRESGSYEQYF	TGTGCCAGTAGGCGGGAGTCAGGGTCCTACGAGCAGTACTTC
NA	TRBD2	TRBJ2-3	TRBV7-8	CASSSRTSAGRMDTQYF	TGTGCCAGCAGCTCTCGGACTAGCGCGGGCAGGATGGATACGCAGTATTTT
few	NA	TRBJ2-1	TRBV7-2	CASSLGHSGEQFF	TGTGCCAGCAGCTTAGGACACAGCGGTGAGCAGTTCTTC
NA	TRBD1	TRBJ1-1	TRBV19	CGPAEGQGPQNTEAFF	TGCGGCCCGGCGGAAGGACAGGGGCCGCAGAACACTGAAGCTTTCTTT
NA	TRBD1	TRBJ2-1	TRBV2	CASRLTGVNEQFF	TGTGCCAGCAGGTTGACAGGGGTAAATGAGCAGTTCTTC
few	NA	TRBJ1-6	TRBV4-3	CASSQESGLNSPLHF	TGCGCCAGCAGCCAAGAGTCAGGGCTTAACTCACCCCTCCACTTT
NA	NA	TRBJ2-7	TRBV11-2	CASSLAHSSYEQYF	TGTGCCAGCAGCTTAGCCCACAGCTCCTACGAGCAGTACTTC
few	TRBD2	TRBJ2-3	TRBV29-1	CSGRTSGGTDTQYF	TGCAGCGGCCGGACTAGCGGGGGCACAGATACGCAGTATTTT
few	TRBD1	TRBJ2-3	TRBV29-1	CSVRQGQYPSDTQYF	TGCAGCGTCAGACAGGGACAGTACCCTTCAGATACGCAGTATTTT
few	NA	TRBJ2-5	TRBV29-1	CSVDRAGAIGETQYF	TGCAGCGTTGACAGGGCAGGGGCTATTGGGGAGACCCAGTACTTC
few	TRBD2	TRBJ2-1	TRBV7-9	CASSPGTSGSVDEQFF	TGTGCCAGCAGCCCGGGGACTAGCGGGAGTGTGGATGAGCAGTTCTTC
once	TRBD2	TRBJ2-3	TRBV5-1	CASSWGTSGTTDTQYF	TGCGCCAGCAGCTGGGGGACTAGCGGGACTACAGATACGCAGTATTTT
NA	TRBD2	TRBJ2-7	TRBV30	CAWTLPAGGEQYF	TGTGCCTGGACACTGCCGGCCGGGGGGGAGCAGTACTTC
NA	NA	TRBJ2-2	TRBV4-1	CASSQEAGKVDGELFF	TGCGCCAGCAGCCAAGAGGCGGGAAAGGTTGACGGGGAGCTGTTTTTT
few	TRBD1	TRBJ1-6	TRBV6-4	CASSSRTGRESPLHF	TGTGCCAGCAGTTCTAGGACAGGAAGGGAGTCACCCCTCCACTTT
few	NA	TRBJ1-4	TRBV5-1	CASSLRGAGEKLFF	TGCGCCAGCAGCTTGCGGGGGGCTGGAGAAAAACTGTTTTTT
NA	TRBD1	TRBJ2-5	TRBV19	CASSDGQGPQETQYF	TGTGCCAGTAGCGACGGACAGGGCCCCCAAGAGACCCAGTACTTC
NA	TRBD2	TRBJ2-5	TRBV5-4	CASSLSGGVQETQYF	TGTGCCAGCAGCCTTAGCGGGGGAGTCCAAGAGACCCAGTACTTC
NA	NA	TRBJ1-5	TRBV30	CAWRPRGGSYQPQHF	TGTGCCTGGAGACCCCGGGGGGGATCATATCAGCCCCAGCATTTT
NA	TRBD1	TRBJ1-1	TRBV6-5	CASSYLETGRTEAFF	TGTGCCAGCAGTTACTTGGAGACAGGGAGGACTGAAGCTTTCTTT
few	NA	TRBJ2-7	TRBV18	CASSPTSYEEQYF	TGTGCCAGCTCACCCACCTCCTACGAGGAGCAGTACTTC
NA	TRBD1	TRBJ1-4	TRBV15	CATSRDNGAGGAGREKLFF	TGTGCCACCAGCAGAGATAATGGGGCAGGGGGCGCGGGGCGTGAAAAACTGTTTTTT
NA	TRBD2	TRBJ2-5	TRBV6-1	CASRGLAEETQYF	TGTGCCAGCAGGGGACTAGCGGAAGAGACCCAGTACTTC
few	TRBD1	TRBJ2-2	TRBV7-7	CASSKDRGSGELFF	TGTGCCAGCAGCAAGGACAGGGGGTCCGGGGAGCTGTTTTTT
NA	TRBD1	TRBJ1-2	TRBV14	CASSGLTGVNGYTF	TGTGCCAGCAGCGGGCTGACAGGGGTAAATGGCTACACCTTC
NA	NA	TRBJ1-5	TRBV7-9	CASSLGGGRENQPQHF	TGTGCCAGCAGCTTAGGAGGCGGGCGGGAAAATCAGCCCCAGCATTTT
NA	NA	TRBJ2-7	TRBV7-2	CASSLVGKGEYEQYF	TGTGCCAGCAGCTTAGTGGGGAAGGGGGAATACGAGCAGTACTTC
few	NA	TRBJ1-2	TRBV25-1	CASSGRGGGGYGYTF	TGTGCCAGCAGTGGCCGGGGTGGGGGCGGGTATGGCTACACCTTC
few	NA	TRBJ1-3	TRBV7-2	CASSPRTGAGNTIYF	TGTGCCAGCAGCCCCAGGACGGGGGCTGGAAACACCATATATTTT
NA	TRBD1	TRBJ1-6	TRBV7-9	CASSLMNPGQGQAPLHF	TGTGCCAGCAGCCTAATGAACCCTGGACAGGGGCAGGCACCCCTCCACTTT
NA	TRBD2	TRBJ2-1	TRBV4-3	CASRYGLAGDNEQFF	TGCGCCAGCCGGTACGGACTAGCGGGCGACAATGAGCAGTTCTTC
few	NA	TRBJ2-3	TRBV11-2	CASSMGLTDTQYF	TGTGCCAGCAGCATGGGACTCACAGATACGCAGTATTTT
NA	TRBD1	TRBJ2-7	TRBV7-2	CASSLAGTGASEQYF	TGTGCCAGCAGCTTAGCAGGGACAGGGGCCTCCGAGCAGTACTTC
few	NA	TRBJ1-2	TRBV2	CASSTGPQEGSGYTF	TGTGCCAGCAGTACCGGGCCCCAAGAGGGAAGTGGCTACACCTTC
NA	TRBD2	TRBJ2-3	TRBV7-2	CASSPGTSGSRDTQYF	TGTGCCAGCAGCCCGGGGACTAGCGGGAGTAGAGATACGCAGTATTTT
few	TRBD2	TRBJ2-3	TRBV30	CAWDPGLASPDTQYF	TGTGCCTGGGACCCGGGACTAGCGTCCCCAGATACGCAGTATTTT
NA	NA	TRBJ1-4	TRBV11-2	CASRDTGTKLFF	TGTGCCAGCAGAGACACAGGGACGAAACTGTTTTTT